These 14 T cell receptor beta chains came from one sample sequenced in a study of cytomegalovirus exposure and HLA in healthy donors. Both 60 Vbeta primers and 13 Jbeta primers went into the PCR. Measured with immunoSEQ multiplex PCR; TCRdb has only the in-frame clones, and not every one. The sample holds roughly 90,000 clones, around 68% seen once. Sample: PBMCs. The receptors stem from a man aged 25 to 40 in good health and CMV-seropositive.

The DNA of the CDR3 is TGTGCCAGCAGTGATGTAAGCGGGAGGGCCCTCTACGAGCAGTACTTC. It yields the protein CASSDVSGRALYEQYF. The V gene is TRBV2, the J gene TRBJ2-7; 10 positions match TRBD2. The CDR3 length is 16 residues. With 3 bases clipped from V and 3 bases from J, the junction kept 8 bases outside the gene matches. Germline CDR1 and CDR2: SNHLY and FYNNEI.

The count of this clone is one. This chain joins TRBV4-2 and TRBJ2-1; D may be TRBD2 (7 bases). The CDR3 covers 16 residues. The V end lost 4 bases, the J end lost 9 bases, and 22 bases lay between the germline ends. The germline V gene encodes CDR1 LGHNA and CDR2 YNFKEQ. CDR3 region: CASSPLGGGSVGEQFF. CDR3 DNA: TGTGCCAGCAGCCCCCTCGGGGGCGGGAGTGTCGGTGAGCAGTTCTTC.

For the CDR3, the DNA is TGTGCCAGCAGCCGTGCGACAGGGTCTGGAAACACCATATATTTT. It is translated as CASSRATGSGNTIYF. The chain has TRBV7-2 and TRBJ1-3; 7 bases match TRBD1. Per the germline V gene, CDR1 is SGHTA and CDR2 is FQGNSA. The ends lost 5 bases at V and 1 base at J; junction bases unmatched: 5. This CDR3 contains 15 residues.

The CDR3 sequence is CASTWGAGPYEQYF. For the CDR3, the DNA is TGTGCCAGCACCTGGGGAGCGGGTCCCTACGAGCAGTACTTC. This rearrangement joins TRBV28 to TRBJ2-7; a weak D match, TRBD2 (6 bases). Looked up from germline, CDR1 is MDHEN and CDR2 is SYDVKM. The CDR3 consists of 14 residues. Trimming cost V 7 bases and J 2 bases, with 15 bases left between them.

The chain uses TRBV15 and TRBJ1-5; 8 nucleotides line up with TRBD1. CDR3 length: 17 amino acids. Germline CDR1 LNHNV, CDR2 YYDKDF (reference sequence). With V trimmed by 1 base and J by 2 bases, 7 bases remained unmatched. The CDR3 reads CATSRVFGQGRNQPQHF. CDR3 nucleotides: TGTGCCACCAGCAGAGTTTTCGGACAGGGACGCAATCAGCCCCAGCATTTT.

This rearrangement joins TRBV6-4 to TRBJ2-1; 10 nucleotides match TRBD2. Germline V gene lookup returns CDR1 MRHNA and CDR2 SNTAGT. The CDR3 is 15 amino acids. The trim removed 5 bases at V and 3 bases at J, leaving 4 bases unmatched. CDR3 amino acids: CASSPIAGGYNEQFF. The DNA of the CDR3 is TGTGCCAGCAGTCCCATAGCGGGAGGCTACAATGAGCAGTTCTTC.

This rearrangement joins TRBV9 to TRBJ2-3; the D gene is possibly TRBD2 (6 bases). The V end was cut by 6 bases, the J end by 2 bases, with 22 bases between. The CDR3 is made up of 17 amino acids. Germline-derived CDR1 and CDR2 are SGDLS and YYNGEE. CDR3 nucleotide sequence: TGTGCCAGCACCGCGCGTCTTCATAGCGGCAACACAGATACGCAGTATTTT. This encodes CASTARLHSGNTDTQYF.

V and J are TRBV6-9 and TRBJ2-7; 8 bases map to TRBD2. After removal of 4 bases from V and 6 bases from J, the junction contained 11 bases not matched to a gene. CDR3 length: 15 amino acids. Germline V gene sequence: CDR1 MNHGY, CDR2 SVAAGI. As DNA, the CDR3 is TGTGCCAGCAGTTTGGAAGGGCTAGCGGGTGGCGAGCAGTACTTC. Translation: CASSLEGLAGGEQYF.

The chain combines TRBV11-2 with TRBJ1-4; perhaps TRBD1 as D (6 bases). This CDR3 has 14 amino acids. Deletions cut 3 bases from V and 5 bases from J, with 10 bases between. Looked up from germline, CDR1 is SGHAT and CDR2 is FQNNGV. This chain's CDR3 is CASSFGQQNEKLFF. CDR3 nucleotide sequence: TGTGCCAGCAGCTTCGGACAGCAGAATGAAAAACTGTTTTTT.

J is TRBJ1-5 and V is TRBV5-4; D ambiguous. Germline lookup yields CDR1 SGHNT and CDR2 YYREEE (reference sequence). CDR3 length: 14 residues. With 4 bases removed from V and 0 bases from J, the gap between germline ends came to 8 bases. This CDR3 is CASSAAVSNQPQHF. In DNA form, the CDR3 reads TGTGCCAGCAGCGCGGCAGTTAGCAATCAGCCCCAGCATTTT.

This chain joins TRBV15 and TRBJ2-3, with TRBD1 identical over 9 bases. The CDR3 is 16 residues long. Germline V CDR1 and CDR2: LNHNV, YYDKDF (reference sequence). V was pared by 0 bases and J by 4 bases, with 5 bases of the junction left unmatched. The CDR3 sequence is CATSREPGTGPDTQYF. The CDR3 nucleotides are TGTGCCACCAGCAGAGAACCCGGGACAGGGCCAGATACGCAGTATTTT.

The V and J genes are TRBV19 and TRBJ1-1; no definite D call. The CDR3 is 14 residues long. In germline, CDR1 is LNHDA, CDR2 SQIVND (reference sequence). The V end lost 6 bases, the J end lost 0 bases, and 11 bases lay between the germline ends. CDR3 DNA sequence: TGTGCCAGTAGCGCCCGACTTCTGAACACTGAAGCTTTCTTT. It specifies CASSARLLNTEAFF. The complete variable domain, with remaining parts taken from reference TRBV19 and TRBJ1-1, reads DGGITQSPKYLFRKEGQNVTLSCEQNLNHDAMYWYRQDPGQGLRLIYYSQIVNDFQKGDIAEGYSVSREKKESFPLTVTSAQKNPTAFYLCASSARLLNTEAFFGQGTRLTVV.

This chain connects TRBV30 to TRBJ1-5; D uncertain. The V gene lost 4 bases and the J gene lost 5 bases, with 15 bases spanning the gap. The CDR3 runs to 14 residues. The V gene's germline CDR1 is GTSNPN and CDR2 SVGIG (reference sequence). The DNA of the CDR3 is TGTGCCTGGACTCGGGCAGGAGGGTATCAGCCCCAGCATTTT. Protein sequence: CAWTRAGGYQPQHF. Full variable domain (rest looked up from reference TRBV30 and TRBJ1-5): SQTIHQWPATLVQPVGSPLSLECTVEGTSNPNLYWYRQAAGRGLQLLFYSVGIGQISSEVPQNLSASRPQDRQFILSSKKLLLSDSGFYLCAWTRAGGYQPQHFGDGTRLSIL.

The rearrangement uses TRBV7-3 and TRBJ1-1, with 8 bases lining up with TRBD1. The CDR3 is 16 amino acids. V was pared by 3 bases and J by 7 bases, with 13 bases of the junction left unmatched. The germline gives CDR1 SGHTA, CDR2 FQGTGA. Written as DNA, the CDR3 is TGTGCCAGCAGCTTGTCAGGGGGCGCGAGAGGTAGTGAAGCTTTCTTT. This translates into CASSLSGGARGSEAFF.